This T cell receptor (beta chain) comes out of a study of response to subunit inactivated influenza vaccine. Study-wide points: Each seasonal influenza vaccination, the authors suggested, recruits few new T cells.

A single record per CDR3 protein comes from TCRdb applying MiXCR to the RT-PCR reads. The sample carries hundreds of thousands of distinct CDR3 sequences, approximately 15% recorded once. Looked up from germline, CDR1 is MDHEN and CDR2 is SYDVKM. CDR3 length: 11 residues. V was cut by 10 bases and J by 3 bases, with 10 bases left in between. This clonotype turned up a few times. Its antigen is as yet unknown. The TCR was taken from a man between 50 and 75 years old who received an inactivated influenza vaccine. The V gene is TRBV28, the J gene TRBJ2-7; D might be TRBD1 or TRBD2, each matching 5 bases. Here the sequenced sample was CD4+ T cells sorted from PBMCs, taken 23 to 25 months after vaccination. The CDR3, as DNA: TGTGCCACCGGGGACGGCTACGAGCAGTACTTC. It translates to CATGDGYEQYF.